This T cell receptor beta chain was identified in a study of CD8 T cells in Susac syndrome. Study-wide findings and caveats: The TCR sequencing and HLA analysis in the study involved a relatively small number of individuals, as the study acknowledged.

Sequencing of TCR beta drew on CD8+ and CD4+ T cells from blood. While CD8+ and CD4+ T cells were isolated negatively, TEMRA cells were enriched by FACS. A word on this clonotype: The antigen remains undetermined.

The length of the CDR3 is 16 residues. Trimming took 3 bases from V and 3 from J; bases not matched to a gene: 7. cDNA came from about 0.5 to 1 ug RNA primed by random hexamers. Multiplex immunoSEQ PCR targeted 54 Vbeta and 13 Jbeta TCR beta segments. One entry per CDR3 protein results from TCRdb running MiXCR on the immunoSEQ multiplex PCR reads. The profile shows about 430,000 distinct CDR3 sequences, around 85% of them singletons. The sequencing input was CD8+ T cells from PBMCs. The sequence was collected from a human donor with multiple sclerosis. The rearrangement joins TRBV12-3 or TRBV12-4 to TRBJ2-2; 7 nucleotides line up with TRBD2. Written as DNA, the CDR3 is TGTGCCAGCAGTTTCTACCGGGAGGTTTACACCGGGGAGCTGTTTTTT. It is translated as CASSFYREVYTGELFF.